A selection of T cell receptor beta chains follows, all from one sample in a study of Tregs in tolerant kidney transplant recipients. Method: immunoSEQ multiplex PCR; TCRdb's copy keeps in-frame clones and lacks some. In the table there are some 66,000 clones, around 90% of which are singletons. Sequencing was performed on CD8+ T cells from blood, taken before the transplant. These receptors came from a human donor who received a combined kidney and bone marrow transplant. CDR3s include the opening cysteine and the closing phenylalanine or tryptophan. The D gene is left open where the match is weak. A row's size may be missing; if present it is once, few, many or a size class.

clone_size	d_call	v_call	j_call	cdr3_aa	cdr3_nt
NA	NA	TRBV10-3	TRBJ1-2	CAIRVGAAYGYTF	TGTGCCATCAGGGTAGGGGCCGCCTATGGCTACACCTTC
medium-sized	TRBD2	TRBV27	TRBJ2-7	CASRLAGNEQYF	TGTGCCAGCAGATTAGCGGGAAACGAGCAGTACTTC
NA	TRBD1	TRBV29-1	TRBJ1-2	CSVVSAGGYYGYTF	TGCAGCGTTGTTTCAGCAGGGGGCTACTATGGCTACACCTTC
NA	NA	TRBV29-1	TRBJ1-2	CSVESEGVKNGYTF	TGCAGCGTTGAATCCGAGGGGGTGAAAAATGGCTACACCTTC
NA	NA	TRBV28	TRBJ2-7	CASSIARAGYEQYF	TGTGCCAGCAGTATAGCCCGGGCAGGGTACGAGCAGTACTTC
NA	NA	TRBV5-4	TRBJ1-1	CASSPTQGPGTEAFF	TGTGCCAGCAGCCCAACACAGGGACCGGGTACTGAAGCTTTCTTT
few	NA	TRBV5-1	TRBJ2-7	CASSSTQDYEQYF	TGCGCCAGCAGCTCCACTCAGGACTACGAGCAGTACTTC
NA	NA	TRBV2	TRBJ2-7	CASMIQGYGYEQYF	TGTGCCAGCATGATCCAGGGATACGGCTACGAGCAGTACTTC
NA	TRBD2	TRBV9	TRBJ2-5	CASSLGGSGGQETQYF	TGTGCCAGCAGCCTCGGGGGTAGCGGGGGGCAAGAGACCCAGTACTTC
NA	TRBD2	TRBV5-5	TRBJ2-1	CASSFRLAVSYNEQFF	TGTGCCAGCAGCTTTCGCCTAGCGGTTTCCTACAATGAGCAGTTCTTC
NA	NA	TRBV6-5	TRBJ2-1	CASSLVSSYNEQFF	TGTGCCAGCAGTTTGGTCAGCTCCTACAATGAGCAGTTCTTC
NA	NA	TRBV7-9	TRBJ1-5	CASSSLPSNQPQHF	TGTGCCAGCAGCAGCCTGCCGAGCAATCAGCCCCAGCATTTT
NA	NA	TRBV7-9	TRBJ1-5	CASSQGPGHLSNQPQHF	TGTGCCAGCAGCCAAGGGCCGGGACATCTTAGCAATCAGCCCCAGCATTTT
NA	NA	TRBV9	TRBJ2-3	CASSVEGDTQYF	TGTGCCAGCAGCGTAGAGGGGGATACGCAGTATTTT
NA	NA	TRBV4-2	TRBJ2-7	CASSQSRTLSYEQYF	TGTGCCAGCAGCCAGTCGCGGACTTTATCCTACGAGCAGTACTTC
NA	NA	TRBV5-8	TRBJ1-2	CASSWSGGDYGYTF	TGTGCCAGCAGCTGGTCGGGGGGAGACTATGGCTACACCTTC
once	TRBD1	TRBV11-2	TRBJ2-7	CASSLAMGQGAYEQYF	TGTGCCAGCAGCTTAGCGATGGGACAGGGGGCCTACGAGCAGTACTTC
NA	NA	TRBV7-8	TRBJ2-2	CASSFTAGELFF	TGTGCCAGCAGCTTTACAGCCGGGGAGCTGTTTTTT
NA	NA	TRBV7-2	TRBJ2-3	CATVLRTDTQYF	TGTGCCACCGTTCTTCGCACAGATACGCAGTATTTT
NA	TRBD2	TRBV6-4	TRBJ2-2	CASSDSAGDTGELFF	TGTGCCAGCAGTGACTCAGCGGGAGACACCGGGGAGCTGTTTTTT
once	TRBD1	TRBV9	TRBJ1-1	CASSPGGGVNTEAFF	TGTGCCAGCAGCCCAGGGGGCGGTGTGAACACTGAAGCTTTCTTT
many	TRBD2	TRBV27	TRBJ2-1	CASRAAGEVDEQFF	TGTGCCAGCAGGGCAGCGGGAGAGGTCGATGAGCAGTTCTTC
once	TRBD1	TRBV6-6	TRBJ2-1	CASRETGDSYNEQFF	TGTGCCAGCAGAGAAACAGGGGACTCCTACAATGAGCAGTTCTTC
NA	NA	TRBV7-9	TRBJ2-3	CASSFRMGSSGGTQYF	TGTGCCAGCAGCTTCCGCATGGGTTCCTCGGGTGGGACGCAGTATTTT
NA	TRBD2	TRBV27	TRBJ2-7	CASSLFGTSVYEQYF	TGTGCCAGCAGTTTGTTCGGGACTAGCGTCTACGAGCAGTACTTC
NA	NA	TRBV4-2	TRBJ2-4	CASSPPRELQYF	TGTGCCAGCAGCCCCCCCCGGGAACTTCAGTACTTC
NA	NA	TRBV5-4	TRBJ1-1	CASSYSGTEAFF	TGTGCCAGCAGCTACTCAGGGACTGAAGCTTTCTTT
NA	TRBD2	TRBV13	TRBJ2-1	CASSLERGEGGNEQFF	TGTGCCAGCAGCTTAGAGCGGGGGGAGGGCGGCAATGAGCAGTTCTTC
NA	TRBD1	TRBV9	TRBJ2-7	CASSAGTGFNEQYF	TGTGCCAGCAGCGCCGGGACAGGGTTCAACGAGCAGTACTTC
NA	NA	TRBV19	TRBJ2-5	CASSLLEETQYF	TGTGCCAGTTCCCTCCTCGAAGAGACCCAGTACTTC
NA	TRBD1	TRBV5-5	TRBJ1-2	CASSFGTGEAGYTF	TGTGCCAGCAGCTTTGGGACAGGGGAGGCTGGCTACACCTTC
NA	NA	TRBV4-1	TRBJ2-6	CASSPPGHLLSGANVLTF	TGCGCCAGCAGCCCTCCGGGACACCTACTCTCTGGGGCCAACGTCCTGACTTTC
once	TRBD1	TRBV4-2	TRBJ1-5	CASSQETGGSQPQHF	TGTGCCAGCAGCCAGGAGACAGGGGGCAGTCAGCCCCAGCATTTT
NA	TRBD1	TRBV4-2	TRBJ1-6	CASSLGQAGSPLHF	TGTGCCAGCAGCCTCGGACAGGCGGGTTCACCCCTCCACTTT
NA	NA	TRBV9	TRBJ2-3	CASTSGTDTQYF	TGTGCCAGCACCAGCGGCACAGATACGCAGTATTTT
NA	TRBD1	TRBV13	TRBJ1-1	CASSLDAGGFTEAFF	TGTGCCAGCAGCTTAGACGCAGGGGGTTTCACTGAAGCTTTCTTT
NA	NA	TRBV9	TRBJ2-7	CASGSHEGLSYEQYF	TGTGCCAGCGGCTCCCACGAGGGTCTCTCCTACGAGCAGTACTTC
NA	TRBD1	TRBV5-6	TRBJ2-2	CASRVQGDGWFSTGELFF	TGTGCCAGCAGAGTACAGGGGGATGGCTGGTTTAGTACCGGGGAGCTGTTTTTT
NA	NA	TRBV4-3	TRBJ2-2	CASSQAFTGELFF	TGCGCCAGCAGCCAGGCCTTTACCGGGGAGCTGTTTTTT
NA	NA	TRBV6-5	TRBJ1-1	CASGGLNTEAFF	TGTGCCTCGGGGGGCTTGAACACTGAAGCTTTCTTT
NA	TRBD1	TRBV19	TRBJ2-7	CASSTGQDEQYF	TGTGCCAGTAGTACCGGACAGGACGAGCAGTACTTC
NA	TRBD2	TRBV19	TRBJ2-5	CASSITSGGAQGETQYF	TGTGCCAGTAGTATAACCAGCGGGGGGGCCCAAGGAGAGACCCAGTACTTC
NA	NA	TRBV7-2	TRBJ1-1	CASSSLGGGFNTEAFF	TGTGCCAGCAGCTCTCTTGGGGGAGGGTTCAACACTGAAGCTTTCTTT
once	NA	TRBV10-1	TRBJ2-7	CASSEPISGDPYEQYF	TGCGCCAGCAGTGAGCCCATTTCAGGGGACCCCTACGAGCAGTACTTC
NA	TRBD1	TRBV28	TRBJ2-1	CASGSRYTGQPGVGQFF	TGTGCCAGCGGATCTCGATATACGGGACAGCCCGGGGTAGGGCAGTTCTTC
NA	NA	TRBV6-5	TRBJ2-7	CASSPGYRAYEQYF	TGTGCCAGCAGTCCGGGGTACAGGGCCTACGAGCAGTACTTC
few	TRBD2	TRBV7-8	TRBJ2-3	CASSRLAYGTDTQYF	TGTGCCAGCAGCCGACTAGCGTATGGCACAGATACGCAGTATTTT
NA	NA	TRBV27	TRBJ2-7	CASSLSRGTIYEQYF	TGTGCCAGCAGTTTATCAAGGGGAACCATCTACGAGCAGTACTTC
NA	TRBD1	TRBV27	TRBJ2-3	CASSFRTGGGYLDTQYF	TGTGCCAGCAGTTTCAGGACAGGGGGCGGTTATTTGGATACGCAGTATTTT
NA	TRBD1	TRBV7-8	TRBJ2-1	CASSPTGTGNEQFF	TGTGCCAGCAGCCCAACCGGGACAGGGAATGAGCAGTTCTTC
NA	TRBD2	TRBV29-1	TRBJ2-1	CSVTLAREQFF	TGCAGCGTCACACTAGCGCGGGAGCAGTTCTTC
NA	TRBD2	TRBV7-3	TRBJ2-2	CASSLRLAGTGELFF	TGTGCCAGCAGCTTAAGGCTAGCGGGCACCGGGGAGCTGTTTTTT
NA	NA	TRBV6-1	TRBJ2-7	CASSPVSSYEQYF	TGTGCCAGCAGTCCAGTAAGCTCCTACGAGCAGTACTTC